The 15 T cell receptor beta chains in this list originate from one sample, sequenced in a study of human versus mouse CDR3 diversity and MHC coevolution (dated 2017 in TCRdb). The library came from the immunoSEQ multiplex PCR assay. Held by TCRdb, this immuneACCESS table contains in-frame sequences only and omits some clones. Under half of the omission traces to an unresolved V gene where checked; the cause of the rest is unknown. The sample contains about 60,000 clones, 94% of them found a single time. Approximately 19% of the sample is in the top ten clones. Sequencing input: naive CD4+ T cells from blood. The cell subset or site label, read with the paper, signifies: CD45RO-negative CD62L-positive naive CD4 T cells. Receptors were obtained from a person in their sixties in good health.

The CDR3 DNA is TGTGCCAGCAGCGCGGGACTAGCGAGCAATGAGCAGTTCTTC. This encodes CASSAGLASNEQFF. The V gene is TRBV7-9, the J gene TRBJ2-1, with TRBD2 matching 10 bases. The CDR3 totals 14 residues. Germline assignment: CDR1 SEHNR and CDR2 FQNEAQ (reference sequence). Germline trimming cut 5 bases from V and 6 bases from J; bases unmatched to any gene: 4.

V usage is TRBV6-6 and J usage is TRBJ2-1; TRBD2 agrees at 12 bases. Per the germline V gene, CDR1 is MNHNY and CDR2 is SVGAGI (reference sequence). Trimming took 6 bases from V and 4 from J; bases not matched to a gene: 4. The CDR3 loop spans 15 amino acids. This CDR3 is CASSFGLAGYNEQFF. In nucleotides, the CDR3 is TGTGCCAGCAGCTTCGGACTAGCGGGATACAATGAGCAGTTCTTC.

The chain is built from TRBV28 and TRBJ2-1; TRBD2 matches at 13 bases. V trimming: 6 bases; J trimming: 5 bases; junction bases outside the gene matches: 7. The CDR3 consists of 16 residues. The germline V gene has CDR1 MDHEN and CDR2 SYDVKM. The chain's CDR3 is CASSPGTSGKDNEQFF. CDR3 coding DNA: TGTGCCAGCAGCCCCGGGACTAGCGGGAAGGACAATGAGCAGTTCTTC.

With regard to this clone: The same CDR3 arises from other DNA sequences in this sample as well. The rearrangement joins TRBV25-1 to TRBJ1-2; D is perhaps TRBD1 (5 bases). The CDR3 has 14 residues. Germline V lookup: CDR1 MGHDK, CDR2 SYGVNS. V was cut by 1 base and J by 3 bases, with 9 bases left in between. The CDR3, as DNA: TGTGCCAGCAGTGAATGGGGGGGGGACTATGGCTACACCTTC. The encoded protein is CASSEWGGDYGYTF.

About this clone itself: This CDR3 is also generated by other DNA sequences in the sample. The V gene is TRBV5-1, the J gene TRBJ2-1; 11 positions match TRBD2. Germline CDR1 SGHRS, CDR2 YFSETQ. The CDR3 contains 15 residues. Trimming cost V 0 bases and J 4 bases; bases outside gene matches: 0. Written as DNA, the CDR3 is TGCGCCAGCAGCTTGGGACTAGCGGGATACAATGAGCAGTTCTTC. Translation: CASSLGLAGYNEQFF.

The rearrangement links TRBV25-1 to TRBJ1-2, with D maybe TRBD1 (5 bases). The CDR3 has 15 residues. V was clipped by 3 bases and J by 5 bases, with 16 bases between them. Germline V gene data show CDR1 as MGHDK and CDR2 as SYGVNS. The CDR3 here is CASSDLTVQPYGYTF. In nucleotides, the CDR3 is TGTGCCAGCAGTGACTTGACAGTTCAACCTTATGGCTACACCTTC.

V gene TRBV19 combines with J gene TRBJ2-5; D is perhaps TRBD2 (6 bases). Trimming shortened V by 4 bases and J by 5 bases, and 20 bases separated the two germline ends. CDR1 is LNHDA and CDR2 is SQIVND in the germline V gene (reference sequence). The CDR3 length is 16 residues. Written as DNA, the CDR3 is TGTGCCAGTAGTAGGGGGGTAGCGGCCGGGGAGGAGACCCAGTACTTC. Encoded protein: CASSRGVAAGEETQYF.

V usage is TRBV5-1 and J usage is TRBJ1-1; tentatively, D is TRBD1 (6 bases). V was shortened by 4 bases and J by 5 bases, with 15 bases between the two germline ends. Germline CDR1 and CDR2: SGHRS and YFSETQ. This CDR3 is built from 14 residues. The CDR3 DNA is TGCGCCAGCAGCCCTGGGGGGGCGGAAACTGAAGCTTTCTTT. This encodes CASSPGGAETEAFF.

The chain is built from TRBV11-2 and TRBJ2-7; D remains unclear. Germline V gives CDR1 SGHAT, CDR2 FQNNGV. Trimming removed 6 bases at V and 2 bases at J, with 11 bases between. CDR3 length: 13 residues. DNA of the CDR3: TGTGCCAGCAGTTATGACTCGCCCTACGAGCAGTACTTC. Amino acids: CASSYDSPYEQYF.

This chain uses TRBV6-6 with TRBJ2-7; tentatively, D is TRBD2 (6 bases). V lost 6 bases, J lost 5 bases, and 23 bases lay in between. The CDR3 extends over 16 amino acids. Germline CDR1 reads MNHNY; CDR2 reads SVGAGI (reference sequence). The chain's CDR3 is CASRTAVGGTFNEQYF. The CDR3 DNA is TGTGCCAGCAGAACCGCCGTGGGGGGAACTTTTAACGAGCAGTACTTC.

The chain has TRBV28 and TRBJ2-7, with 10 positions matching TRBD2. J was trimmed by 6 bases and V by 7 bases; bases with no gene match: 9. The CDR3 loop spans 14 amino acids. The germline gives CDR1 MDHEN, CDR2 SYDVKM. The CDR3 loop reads CASNLSGRTAEQYF. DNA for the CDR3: TGTGCCAGCAACCTTAGCGGGAGGACAGCCGAGCAGTACTTC.

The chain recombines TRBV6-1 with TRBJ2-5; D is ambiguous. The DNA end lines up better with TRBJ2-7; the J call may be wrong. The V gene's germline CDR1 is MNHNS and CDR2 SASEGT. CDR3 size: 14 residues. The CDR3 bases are TGTGCCAGCAGTGGGGCCAGGTCGTCCTACGAGCAGTACTTC. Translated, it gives CASSGARSSYEQYF.

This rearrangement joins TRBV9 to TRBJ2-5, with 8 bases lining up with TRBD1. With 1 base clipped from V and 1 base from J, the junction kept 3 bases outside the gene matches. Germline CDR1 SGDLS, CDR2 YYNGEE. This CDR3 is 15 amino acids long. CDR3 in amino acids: CASSVQTGAQETQYF. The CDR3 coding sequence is TGTGCCAGCAGCGTACAGACAGGGGCCCAAGAGACCCAGTACTTC.

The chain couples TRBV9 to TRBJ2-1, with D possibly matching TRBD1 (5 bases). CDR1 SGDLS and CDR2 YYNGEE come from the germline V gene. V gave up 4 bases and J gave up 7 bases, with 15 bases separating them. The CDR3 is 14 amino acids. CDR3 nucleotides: TGTGCCAGCAGCATTCGATTAAAGGGGAATGAGCAGTTCTTC. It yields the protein CASSIRLKGNEQFF. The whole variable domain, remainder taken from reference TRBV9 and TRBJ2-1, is DSGVTQTPKHLITATGQRVTLRCSPRSGDLSVYWYQQSLDQGLQFLIQYYNGEERAKGNILERFSAQQFPDLHSELNLSSLELGDSALYFCASSIRLKGNEQFFGPGTRLTVL.

The CDR3 reads CASRPGTGSGGELFF. The CDR3 nucleotides are TGTGCCAGCAGACCCGGGACAGGGTCCGGCGGGGAGCTGTTTTTT. V usage is TRBV6-1 and J usage is TRBJ2-2, with 9 bases aligning to TRBD1. Germline lookup yields CDR1 MNHNS and CDR2 SASEGT. Losses at the gene ends were 6 bases for V and 7 bases for J; bases not matched to a gene: 9. The CDR3 length is 15 residues.